One and the same sample provided the 12 T cell receptor beta chains below, sequenced in a study of shared clonotypes between healthy human individuals. Naivety among CD8 cells was defined by CD45RO negativity and positive CCR7 selection, thereby excluding terminally differentiated effector memory CD45RA+ cells. TCRdb's table, derived via immunoSEQ multiplex PCR, lists solely in-frame clones and lacks some. This table holds 500,000 to 700,000 clones, roughly 95% found once. Material for sequencing was naive CD8+ T cells sorted from blood. These receptors all come from a woman in her 30s in good health.

The J gene is TRBJ2-1, the V gene TRBV14; TRBD1 matches 9 bases. The CDR3 is 15 residues long. The V and J ends lost 4 bases and 2 bases, in that order; junction bases with no gene match: 3. Per the germline V gene, CDR1 is SGHDN and CDR2 is FVKESK. The CDR3 DNA reads as TGTGCCAGCAGCCCGACAGGGGGGACCTACAATGAGCAGTTCTTC. This gives the protein CASSPTGGTYNEQFF.

V usage is TRBV5-4 and J usage is TRBJ2-5, with 9 bases identical to TRBD1. The germline V gene encodes CDR1 SGHNT and CDR2 YYREEE (reference sequence). The CDR3 loop spans 15 amino acids. V shed 5 bases and J 4 bases; nucleotides not matched to a gene: 9. CDR3 amino acids: CASRPTGGIRETQYF. The CDR3 DNA is TGTGCCAGCAGACCGACAGGGGGAATCCGAGAGACCCAGTACTTC.

This clone was detected only once. The CDR3, as DNA: TGTGCCAGCAGACTACAGGGTCACACTGAAGCTTTCTTT. Encoded protein: CASRLQGHTEAFF. The chain uses TRBV25-1 and TRBJ1-1; D may be TRBD1 (6 bases). The CDR3 extends over 13 amino acids. Germline CDR1 is MGHDK and CDR2 is SYGVNS. The ends were cut back, 6 bases at V and 3 bases at J, with 11 bases in the middle. The whole variable domain, filled in from reference TRBV25-1 and TRBJ1-1, reads EADIYQTPRYLVIGTGKKITLECSQTMGHDKMYWYQQDPGMELHLIHYSYGVNSTEKGDLSSESTVSRIRTEHFPLTLESARPSHTSQYLCASRLQGHTEAFFGQGTRLTVV.

CDR3 in amino acids: CASSSTRADEQYF. The CDR3 nucleotides are TGTGCCAGTAGTAGTACAAGGGCGGACGAGCAGTACTTC. The chain links TRBV19 to TRBJ2-7, with D unclear. This CDR3 spans 13 amino acids. Trimming shortened V by 4 bases and J by 5 bases, and 12 bases separated the two germline ends. Germline assignment: CDR1 LNHDA and CDR2 SQIVND (reference sequence).

For the CDR3, the DNA is TGTGCCAGCAGTCTCTCCCCCACAGGCGGGGCGGACGAGCAGTACTTC. Its translation is CASSLSPTGGADEQYF. The chain employs TRBV6-6 and TRBJ2-5; tentatively, D is TRBD2 (6 bases). The DNA end is more similar to TRBJ2-7, so the J call may be wrong. Germline V CDR1 and CDR2: MNHNY, SVGAGI (reference sequence). The CDR3 has 16 residues.

Points on this clone: Other nucleotide sequences from this sample produce the same CDR3. J is TRBJ2-7 and V is TRBV9; weak D call: TRBD2 (5 bases). Germline CDR1 reads SGDLS; CDR2 reads YYNGEE. CDR3 length: 13 amino acids. The V and J ends lost 4 bases and 0 bases respectively, with 8 bases between them. The CDR3 spells CASSPTTSYEQYF. The CDR3 DNA reads as TGTGCCAGCAGCCCGACTACCTCCTACGAGCAGTACTTC.

CDR3 nucleotides: TGTGCCAGCAGCGTAGGGCGTGGGGGCCTCTCCTACGAGCAGTACTTC. Protein product: CASSVGRGGLSYEQYF. V and J are TRBV9 and TRBJ2-7; a possible D gene is TRBD1 (6 bases). The germline V gene encodes CDR1 SGDLS and CDR2 YYNGEE. Trimming shortened V by 0 bases and J by 0 bases, and 13 bases separated the two germline ends. The CDR3 sequence is 16 residues long.

The chain has TRBV6-1 and TRBJ2-5; TRBD1 aligns across 10 bases. Germline assignment: CDR1 MNHNS and CDR2 SASEGT. The CDR3 runs to 15 residues. V was pared by 6 bases and J by 4 bases, with 8 bases of the junction left unmatched. The CDR3 loop is CASRGTGEFVETQYF. CDR3 coding DNA: TGTGCCAGCAGGGGGACAGGGGAATTTGTAGAGACCCAGTACTTC.

The chain is built from TRBV11-3 and TRBJ2-7; perhaps D is TRBD1 or TRBD2 (6 bases each). The CDR3 spans 14 residues. Germline CDR1 SGHNT, CDR2 YENEEA. Trimming shortened V by 7 bases and J by 7 bases, and 20 bases separated the two germline ends. CDR3 bases: TGTGCCAGCAACGGGGGCGGATCGACGGGTGAGCAGTACTTC. The encoded protein is CASNGGGSTGEQYF. Drawing the rest from reference TRBV11-3 and TRBJ2-7, the complete variable domain is EAGVVQSPRYKIIEKKQPVAFWCNPISGHNTLYWYLQNLGQGPELLIRYENEEAVDDSQLPKDRFSAERLKGVDSTLKIQPAELGDSAVYLCASNGGGSTGEQYFGPGTRLTVT.

This clone was picked up one time. The rearrangement joins TRBV25-1 to TRBJ2-7; TRBD1 is a possible D gene (6 bases). The germline V gene encodes CDR1 MGHDK and CDR2 SYGVNS. V shed 5 bases and J shed 2 bases, with 13 bases lying between them. The CDR3 covers 14 residues. The CDR3 region is CASSPRTATYEQYF. DNA of the CDR3: TGTGCCAGCAGTCCACGGACAGCGACCTACGAGCAGTACTTC.

The gene calls are TRBV2 and TRBJ2-2; no clear D. Germline-derived CDR1 and CDR2 are SNHLY and FYNNEI. This CDR3 has 13 residues. Trimming left V 7 bases short and J 5 bases short, with 11 bases between. CDR3 nucleotides: TGTGCCAGCACCTACAGAGAAACCGGGGAGCTGTTTTTT. It is translated as CASTYRETGELFF.

The chain has TRBV23-1 and TRBJ2-3, with TRBD1 identical over 7 bases. TRBV23-1 falls under the ORF class, with uncertain function. CDR3 length: 17 residues. V gave up 5 bases and J gave up 0 bases; unmatched junction bases: 11. CDR3 in DNA: TGCGCCAGCAGTGGTACTCGGGACAGAGATAGCACAGATACGCAGTATTTT. Amino acid sequence: CASSGTRDRDSTDTQYF.